The 29 T cell receptor beta chains below come from one sample, sequenced in a study of shared clonotypes between healthy human individuals. TCRdb keeps only in-frame clones here, not all; method: immunoSEQ multiplex PCR. The repertoire holds millions of clones, with roughly nine tenths as singletons. The sample taken for sequencing was naive CD4+ T cells sorted from blood. The subset was: CD45RA+ positively selected. The receptors shown here come from a man younger than 30 in good health.

The V gene is TRBV15, the J gene TRBJ2-6; TRBD1 is a possible D gene (6 bases). The germline V gene encodes CDR1 LNHNV and CDR2 YYDKDF (reference sequence). This CDR3 is built from 19 residues. V lost 0 bases to trimming and J lost 1 base, with 16 bases between them. CDR3 loop: CATSRDQGPDRSGANVLTF. In DNA, the CDR3 is TGTGCCACCAGCAGAGATCAGGGGCCAGACAGATCTGGGGCCAACGTCCTGACTTTC. Filled out from reference TRBV15 and TRBJ2-6, the complete variable domain reads DAMVIQNPRYQVTQFGKPVTLSCSQTLNHNVMYWYQQKSSQAPKLLFHYYDKDFNNEADTPDNFQSRRPNTSFCFLDIRSPGLGDTAMYLCATSRDQGPDRSGANVLTFGAGSRLTVL.

The table lists this clone with a few counts. The chain carries TRBV10-3 and TRBJ1-2; 9 positions agree with TRBD1. The CDR3 is made up of 13 amino acids. Germline V lookup: CDR1 ENHRY, CDR2 SYGVKD. V trimming: 4 bases; J trimming: 8 bases; junction bases outside the gene matches: 5. CDR3 in DNA: TGTGCCATCAGTGGGACAGGGGATCTGGGCTACACCTTC. It translates to CAISGTGDLGYTF.

About this clone: The junction departs from the called germline gene at one end, perhaps through a read error. The chain has TRBV7-9 and TRBJ2-1; 9 bases are shared with TRBD2. CDR1 is SEHNR, CDR2 FQNEAQ, per germline (reference sequence). This CDR3 is 15 amino acids long. CDR3 loop: CASSFGTSSNNEQFF. DNA of the CDR3: TGTGCCAGCAGCTTCGGGACTAGCTCCAACAATGAGCAGTTCTTC.

On this clone: Distinct nucleotide sequences in the sample also encode this CDR3. The V gene is TRBV9, the J gene TRBJ1-5, with D tentatively TRBD1 (5 bases). The V gene's germline CDR1 is SGDLS and CDR2 YYNGEE. The CDR3 is 14 amino acids. Trimming removed 0 bases from V and 6 bases from J, with 10 bases in between. CDR3 amino acids: CASSVGQGGQPQHF. DNA of the CDR3: TGTGCCAGCAGCGTAGGTCAGGGAGGTCAGCCCCAGCATTTT.

This rearrangement joins TRBV30 to TRBJ2-1; D unresolved. Germline V CDR1 and CDR2: GTSNPN, SVGIG (reference sequence). This CDR3 contains 11 residues. V lost 5 bases and J lost 5, with 7 bases in between. The CDR3 DNA is TGTGCCTGGGTCACAGACAATGAGCAGTTCTTC. Its translation: CAWVTDNEQFF.

On this clone itself: Other DNA sequences of this sample code for an identical CDR3. The gene calls are TRBV5-1 and TRBJ2-7; TRBD1 might be the D (5 bases). The V end lost 0 bases, the J end lost 3 bases, and 10 bases lay between the germline ends. From germline, CDR1 is SGHRS and CDR2 YFSETQ. The length of the CDR3 is 14 residues. This CDR3 reads CASSLGQGGYEQYF. CDR3 bases: TGCGCCAGCAGCTTGGGTCAGGGCGGCTACGAGCAGTACTTC.

This clone was seen a few times. CDR3 coding DNA: TGTGCCAGCAGTTTAGGCCGGCTCGGAGGGTATGGCTACACCTTC. Residues: CASSLGRLGGYGYTF. The V gene is TRBV27, the J gene TRBJ1-2, with D uncertain. The V end was cut by 2 bases, the J end by 5 bases, with 15 bases between. This CDR3 spans 15 amino acids. CDR1 and CDR2 (germline): MNHEY, SMNVEV (reference sequence).

For this clone: The junction differs from germline at one of its ends, possibly a read error. This sequence joins TRBV30 and TRBJ2-3, with TRBD2 matching over 15 bases. Germline values: CDR1 GTSNPN, CDR2 SVGIG (reference sequence). The CDR3 has 17 amino acids. In DNA, the CDR3 is TGTGCCTGGAGTGTCCCGGGACTAGCGGGAGGTCGTGCGACGCGGTATTTT. Translated, it gives CAWSVPGLAGGRATRYF. Variable domain in full (rest from reference TRBV30 and TRBJ2-3): SQTIHQWPATLVQPVGSPLSLECTVEGTSNPNLYWYRQAAGRGLQLLFYSVGIGQISSEVPQNLSASRPQDRQFILSSKKLLLSDSGFYLCAWSVPGLAGGRATRYFGPGTRLTVL.

V gene TRBV29-1 combines with J gene TRBJ1-4, with TRBD1 matching over 7 bases. Per the germline V gene, CDR1 is SQVTM and CDR2 is ANQGSEA. The V and J ends lost 6 bases and 0 bases, in that order; junction bases with no gene match: 7. This CDR3 has 15 residues. The CDR3 region is CSVRQGSATNEKLFF. CDR3 nucleotide sequence: TGCAGCGTGAGACAGGGAAGCGCAACTAATGAAAAACTGTTTTTT.

The chain joins TRBV5-8 to TRBJ2-5; 11 bases map to TRBD2. Per germline, CDR1 SGHTS and CDR2 YDEGEE. With 4 bases clipped from V and 5 bases from J, the junction kept 10 bases outside the gene matches. The CDR3 has 16 residues. CDR3 sequence reads: CASSHGTSGGGETQYF. The DNA for the CDR3 is TGTGCCAGCAGCCACGGGACTAGCGGAGGGGGGGAGACCCAGTACTTC. Using reference TRBV5-8 and TRBJ2-5 for the parts outside the CDR3, the full variable domain is EAGVTQSPTHLIKTRGQQATLRCSPISGHTSVYWYQQALGLGLQFLLWYDEGEERNRGNFPPRFSGRQFPNYSSELNVNALELEDSALYLCASSHGTSGGGETQYFGPGTRLLVL.

The chain uses TRBV5-1 and TRBJ2-3; no definite D call. The germline gives CDR1 SGHRS, CDR2 YFSETQ. The CDR3 extends over 14 amino acids. The V end lost 3 bases, the J end lost 2 bases, and 10 bases lay between the germline ends. The CDR3 loop is CASSSDGLTDTQYF. The DNA for the CDR3 is TGCGCCAGCAGCTCGGACGGCCTCACAGATACGCAGTATTTT.

The chain recombines TRBV5-1 with TRBJ2-4; unclear D gene. Germline V lookup: CDR1 SGHRS, CDR2 YFSETQ. Trimming stripped 4 bases from V and 1 base from J, with 12 bases between. The CDR3 has 15 amino acids. CDR3 coding DNA: TGCGCCAGCAGCCTACTGATAGGGGCCAAAAACATTCAGTACTTC. This gives the protein CASSLLIGAKNIQYF.

This clone has only one observation. The chain uses TRBV18 and TRBJ2-7, with D tentatively TRBD2 (7 bases). Trimming took 0 bases from V and 5 from J, leaving 11 bases between them. This CDR3 has 14 amino acids. The germline gives CDR1 KGHSH, CDR2 LQKENI. For the CDR3, the DNA is TGTGCCAGCTCACCACCGGGGGGGCTAGACGAGCAGTACTTC. Its translation is CASSPPGGLDEQYF.

The chain uses TRBV7-2 and TRBJ1-1; 8 bases align to TRBD1. This CDR3 spans 15 amino acids. With 3 bases clipped from V and 1 base from J, the junction kept 4 bases outside the gene matches. Germline CDR1 SGHTA, CDR2 FQGNSA. In DNA form, the CDR3 reads TGTGCCAGCAGCTTTACCGGGACAGGGAACACTGAAGCTTTCTTT. It translates to CASSFTGTGNTEAFF.

About this clone: The sample has other DNA sequences that encode this CDR3 too. V and J are TRBV4-2 and TRBJ1-2; D may be TRBD1 (6 bases). The CDR3 has 16 amino acids. Germline CDR1 is LGHNA and CDR2 is YNFKEQ. V shed 0 bases and J shed 3 bases, with 14 bases lying between them. This CDR3 reads CASSQEGGRGDYGYTF. The CDR3 DNA follows: TGTGCCAGCAGCCAAGAAGGGGGACGGGGGGACTATGGCTACACCTTC.

The chain combines TRBV5-5 with TRBJ2-3; TRBD2 agrees at 12 bases. The germline V gene has CDR1 SGHKS and CDR2 YYEKEE (reference sequence). The CDR3 runs to 16 residues. Trimming cost V 4 bases and J 0 bases; bases outside gene matches: 3. CDR3 protein: CASSEGTSGSTDTQYF. CDR3 nucleotide sequence: TGTGCCAGCAGCGAAGGGACTAGCGGGAGCACAGATACGCAGTATTTT.

A few counts support this clone. The chain is built from TRBV10-1 and TRBJ2-7; D is uncertain. V lost 8 bases and J lost 1, with 12 bases in between. Germline-derived CDR1 and CDR2 are WNHNN and SYGVQD (reference sequence). The CDR3 runs 13 residues. This CDR3 is CASSRGPSYEQYF. In nucleotides, the CDR3 is TGCGCCAGCTCCAGAGGCCCATCCTACGAGCAGTACTTC.

Points on this clone: Other nucleotide sequences from this sample produce the same CDR3. This sequence joins TRBV5-1 and TRBJ2-7; D possibly corresponds to TRBD1 (6 bases). This CDR3 spans 14 amino acids. With 2 bases removed from V and 2 bases from J, the gap between germline ends came to 11 bases. Germline V gene sequence: CDR1 SGHRS, CDR2 YFSETQ. The CDR3 nucleotides read TGCGCCAGCAGCTTAGGACAGCAAACCTACGAGCAGTACTTC. As protein: CASSLGQQTYEQYF.

The chain has TRBV28 and TRBJ2-7; D gene ambiguous. V lost 5 bases, J lost 0 bases, and 11 bases lay in between. The CDR3 consists of 14 residues. Germline V gene data show CDR1 as MDHEN and CDR2 as SYDVKM. The CDR3 spells CASSPGPGSYEQYF. The CDR3 region has the DNA TGTGCCAGCAGTCCCGGACCTGGCTCCTACGAGCAGTACTTC. Together with reference TRBV28 and TRBJ2-7, the CDR3 gives the full variable domain: DVKVTQSSRYLVKRTGEKVFLECVQDMDHENMFWYRQDPGLGLRLIYFSYDVKMKEKGDIPEGYSVSREKKERFSLILESASTNQTSMYLCASSPGPGSYEQYFGPGTRLTVT.

This chain connects TRBV7-2 to TRBJ1-5, with 7 bases that match TRBD1. The length of the CDR3 is 15 residues. The junction had 2 bases not matched to a gene; V was cut back by 1 base and J by 2 bases. Germline V lookup: CDR1 SGHTA, CDR2 FQGNSA. CDR3 region: CASSLDGQGNQPQHF. The CDR3 coding sequence is TGTGCCAGCAGCTTAGACGGACAGGGCAATCAGCCCCAGCATTTT. Full variable domain (missing parts from reference TRBV7-2 and TRBJ1-5): GAGVSQSPSNKVTEKGKDVELRCDPISGHTALYWYRQSLGQGLEFLIYFQGNSAPDKSGLPSDRFSAERTGGSVSTLTIQRTQQEDSAVYLCASSLDGQGNQPQHFGDGTRLSIL.

The V and J genes are TRBV27 and TRBJ1-5; 9 positions match TRBD1. The V segment lost 8 bases and the J segment 1 base; nucleotides outside the gene matches: 12. The CDR3 consists of 17 residues. Germline CDR1 is MNHEY and CDR2 is SMNVEV (reference sequence). For the CDR3, the DNA is TGTGCCAGCTCGAACCCCCGGACAGGGGCGAGCAATCAGCCCCAGCATTTT. Protein: CASSNPRTGASNQPQHF.

The V call is TRBV6-1, the J call TRBJ1-4; 7 nucleotides align to TRBD1. The V gene's germline CDR1 is MNHNS and CDR2 SASEGT. V shed 4 bases and J 7 bases; nucleotides not matched to a gene: 6. The CDR3 runs 14 residues. CDR3 region: CASSGGGAGEKLFF. The CDR3 DNA follows: TGTGCCAGCAGTGGAGGGGGCGCGGGTGAAAAACTGTTTTTT.

In the case of this clone: At one of its ends the junction is not consistent with the germline gene, which may arise from a read error. As DNA, the CDR3 is TGTGCCGGCAGTGACTTCGACAGGGGTGGCTACACCTTC. Its translation is CAGSDFDRGGYTF. This chain links TRBV6-1 with TRBJ1-2; TRBD1 agrees at 8 bases. The CDR3 totals 13 residues. CDR1 is MNHNS and CDR2 is SASEGT in the germline V gene.

The chain recombines TRBV5-1 with TRBJ2-1, with D unresolved. CDR3 length: 11 residues. Trimming removed 5 bases from V and 10 bases from J, with 10 bases in between. Germline V gene data show CDR1 as SGHRS and CDR2 as YFSETQ. The CDR3 nucleotides are TGCGCCAGCAGGGGCGCGCAGGAGCAGTTCTTC. Protein sequence: CASRGAQEQFF.

The chain links TRBV19 to TRBJ2-1, with 7 bases that match TRBD2. This CDR3 comprises 14 residues. Germline V gives CDR1 LNHDA, CDR2 SQIVND (reference sequence). Trimming cost V 3 bases and J 8 bases; bases outside gene matches: 7. The CDR3 coding sequence is TGTGCCAGTAGTATGTTTAGCGGGTTCGATGAGCAGTTCTTC. This translates into CASSMFSGFDEQFF.

The chain uses TRBV6-1 and TRBJ1-5; D may be TRBD1 (5 bases). Germline loops: CDR1 MNHNS, CDR2 SASEGT. CDR3 length equals 13 residues. V dropped 10 bases and J dropped 6 bases, with 16 bases sitting between them. The CDR3 DNA follows: TGTGCCACCTTTTTGACTGGGGGTCAGCCCCAGCATTTT. This sequence encodes CATFLTGGQPQHF.

The chain is built from TRBV12-2 and TRBJ1-4. TRBV12-2 is a pseudogene locus. CDR3 length: 14 amino acids. CDR3 loop: CASRPKRGNEKLFF. The CDR3 DNA reads TGTGCAAGTCGCCCGAAGCGGGGGAACGAAAAACTGTTTTTT.

The chain combines TRBV19 with TRBJ2-5, with D perhaps given as TRBD1 or TRBD2 (5 bases each). Trimming cost V 2 bases and J 5 bases, with 12 bases left between them. The CDR3 contains 14 residues. Germline V lookup: CDR1 LNHDA, CDR2 SQIVND (reference sequence). The CDR3 nucleotides are TGTGCCAGTAGTATACATGGGGACGGGGAGACCCAGTACTTC. It codes for CASSIHGDGETQYF.

The rearrangement joins TRBV19 to TRBJ2-2; D may be TRBD1 (5 bases). Per the germline V gene, CDR1 is LNHDA and CDR2 is SQIVND (reference sequence). The CDR3 has 14 residues. The V end was cut by 7 bases, the J end by 3 bases, with 12 bases between. This chain's CDR3 is CASKVRGHTGELFF. The DNA for the CDR3 is TGTGCCAGTAAAGTAAGGGGCCACACCGGGGAGCTGTTTTTT.